The rows below give T cell receptor beta chains drawn from one sample of a study of blood T cell repertoires in COVID-19. The table came from immunoSEQ multiplex PCR; TCRdb's copy has only in-frame clones and leaves some out. The sample consists of some 99,000 clones, roughly 84% of them appearing once. Sequencing used peripheral blood. The receptors stem from a woman at least 80 years old with active or convalescent COVID-19. CDR3s include the opening cysteine and the closing phenylalanine or tryptophan. A D gene is named only where the DNA matches it firmly. The listing skips clone size in some rows; elsewhere it reads once, few, many or a size class.

v_call	clone_size	d_call	j_call	cdr3_aa	cdr3_nt
TRBV11-3	.	TRBD1	TRBJ1-1	CASSLGGQGVTEAFF	TGTGCCAGCAGCTTGGGCGGACAGGGTGTCACTGAAGCTTTCTTT
TRBV4-2	.	TRBD1	TRBJ1-3	CASSQVTGAGNTIYF	TGTGCCAGCAGCCAGGTGACAGGGGCAGGAAACACCATATATTTT
TRBV24-1	.	TRBD1	TRBJ1-2	CATSDSYGDRNYGYTF	TGTGCCACCAGTGATTCCTACGGGGACAGGAACTATGGCTACACCTTC
TRBV7-2	.	.	TRBJ2-5	CASSLVWGSGWEQETQYF	TGTGCCAGCAGCTTAGTATGGGGGAGCGGGTGGGAACAAGAGACCCAGTACTTC
TRBV5-1	.	TRBD2	TRBJ2-3	CASGRTSGSTDTQYF	TGCGCCAGCGGGAGGACTAGCGGCAGCACAGATACGCAGTATTTT
TRBV27	.	TRBD1	TRBJ2-7	CASSGTGGYEQYF	TGTGCCAGCAGTGGGACAGGGGGCTACGAGCAGTACTTC
TRBV7-2	.	TRBD2	TRBJ2-4	CASQPLGLAGLNIQYF	TGTGCCAGCCAACCCCTGGGACTAGCGGGTCTCAACATTCAGTACTTC
TRBV7-2	.	.	TRBJ1-2	CASSLASRGYGYTF	TGTGCCAGCAGCTTAGCATCCAGGGGCTATGGCTACACCTTC
TRBV19	.	TRBD1	TRBJ1-1	CASNRGRMNTEAFF	TGTGCCAGTAACAGGGGACGGATGAACACTGAAGCTTTCTTT
TRBV14	.	TRBD1	TRBJ1-2	CASSQDTGQGNYGYTF	TGTGCCAGCAGCCAAGACACGGGACAGGGGAACTATGGCTACACCTTC
TRBV11-1	.	.	TRBJ1-1	CASSSGQLNTEAFF	TGTGCCAGCAGCTCCGGACAGTTGAACACTGAAGCTTTCTTT
TRBV24-1	.	.	TRBJ1-1	CATSEPGRDTEAFF	TGTGCCACCAGTGAACCAGGGAGGGACACTGAAGCTTTCTTT
TRBV12-3/TRBV12-4	.	.	TRBJ1-1	CASSPVGGAEAFF	TGTGCCAGCAGTCCGGTCGGGGGTGCTGAAGCTTTCTTT
TRBV4-1	.	TRBD1	TRBJ2-2	CASSLRGGRDRANTGELFF	TGCGCCAGCAGCCTACGAGGCGGCCGGGACAGGGCGAACACCGGGGAGCTGTTTTTT
TRBV24-1	.	TRBD2	TRBJ2-2	CATSDTGTSGTGELFF	TGTGCCACCAGTGATACTGGGACTAGCGGGACCGGGGAGCTGTTTTTT
TRBV4-2	.	TRBD1	TRBJ2-7	CASSQGDRGYEQYF	TGTGCCAGCAGCCAAGGGGACAGGGGTTACGAGCAGTACTTC
TRBV4-2	.	.	TRBJ2-7	CASSQPRASRYEQYF	TGTGCCAGCAGCCAACCCCGTGCTAGTCGGTACGAGCAGTACTTC
TRBV7-9	.	TRBD2	TRBJ2-2	CASSLAAGGPTGELFF	TGTGCCAGCAGCTTAGCAGCGGGAGGGCCCACCGGGGAGCTGTTTTTT
TRBV3-1/TRBV3-2	.	.	TRBJ1-1	CASSHNRLNTEAFF	TGTGCCAGCAGCCATAACAGACTGAACACTGAAGCTTTCTTT
TRBV7-9	.	.	TRBJ1-2	CASSSLGGGGYTF	TGTGCCAGCAGCTCACTGGGGGGAGGCGGCTACACCTTC
TRBV28	.	.	TRBJ2-7	CASSLTGLHYEQYF	TGTGCCAGCAGTTTGACTGGCCTACACTACGAGCAGTACTTC
TRBV7-2	once	.	TRBJ1-1	CASCPAGLYTEAFF	TGTGCCAGCTGCCCCGCCGGACTGTACACTGAAGCTTTCTTT
TRBV3-1/TRBV3-2	.	.	TRBJ1-2	CASRREGNNYGYTF	TGTGCCAGCAGGAGGGAGGGGAATAATTATGGCTACACCTTC
TRBV18	once	TRBD1	TRBJ2-7	CASSGTGGYEQYF	TGTGCCAGCTCGGGGACAGGGGGTTACGAGCAGTACTTC
TRBV27	.	TRBD2	TRBJ2-7	CASSFPEGSGSSYEQYF	TGTGCCAGCAGTTTCCCAGAGGGTAGCGGGAGCTCCTACGAGCAGTACTTC
TRBV7-6	many	.	TRBJ1-1	CASSADTNTEAFF	TGTGCCAGCAGCGCGGACACGAACACTGAAGCTTTCTTT
TRBV19	.	TRBD1	TRBJ1-2	CASRPQGGFYGYTF	TGTGCCAGTAGGCCGCAGGGGGGTTTCTATGGCTACACCTTC
TRBV11-1	.	.	TRBJ2-7	CASSLGVSGPYEQYF	TGTGCCAGCAGCTTAGGGGTGAGCGGCCCCTACGAGCAGTACTTC
TRBV5-1	.	TRBD2	TRBJ2-1	CASSLGGLAGANEQFF	TGCGCCAGCAGCTTGGGGGGACTAGCCGGGGCCAATGAGCAGTTCTTC
TRBV6-1	.	TRBD2	TRBJ2-3	CASSEVLAGSTDTQYF	TGTGCCAGCAGTGAAGTTCTAGCGGGAAGCACAGATACGCAGTATTTT
TRBV15	once	.	TRBJ2-7	CATSRGGTEYEQYF	TGTGCCACCAGCAGAGGTGGCACCGAATACGAGCAGTACTTC
TRBV19	.	.	TRBJ1-1	CASSPKQVRYGNTEAFF	TGTGCCAGTAGTCCGAAACAGGTACGGTATGGGAACACTGAAGCTTTCTTT
TRBV11-2	.	TRBD1	TRBJ1-1	CASRLGTGAEAFF	TGTGCCAGCAGACTAGGGACAGGGGCTGAAGCTTTCTTT